This T cell receptor beta chain was documented in a study of cytotoxic CD8 clonotypes in ibrutinib-treated CLL. About the research overall: After a median of approximately 70 months, roughly 15 patients stayed remitted and around twelve progressed; responses had been partial in 24 and complete in 2. Following treatment for a median roughly 11 months, range 6 to 36, response samples were then taken. Samples yielded averages of 255,043 productive templates and fewer than 95,000 productive rearrangements.

Study-wide points: Sustained-remission and progressing patients had different sampling times.

TCRdb's copy holds only in-frame clones and misses some; the assay was immunoSEQ multiplex PCR. The sample has over 140,000 clones, approximately 80% seen once. The CDR3 contains 15 residues. V lost 6 bases to trimming and J lost 4 bases, with 18 bases between them. Germline V lookup: CDR1 MNHNY, CDR2 SVGAGI (reference sequence). Notes on this clone: Its specificity is unknown.

The rearrangement joins TRBV6-6 to TRBJ2-5; D unresolved. This receptor was obtained from a human donor with chronic lymphocytic leukemia. This sample comprised PBMCs, obtained after 36 months of ibrutinib treatment. The CDR3 nucleotides are TGTGCCAGCAGCCCCCCCCTTAGATGGCGAGAGACCCAGTACTTC. It translates to CASSPPLRWRETQYF.